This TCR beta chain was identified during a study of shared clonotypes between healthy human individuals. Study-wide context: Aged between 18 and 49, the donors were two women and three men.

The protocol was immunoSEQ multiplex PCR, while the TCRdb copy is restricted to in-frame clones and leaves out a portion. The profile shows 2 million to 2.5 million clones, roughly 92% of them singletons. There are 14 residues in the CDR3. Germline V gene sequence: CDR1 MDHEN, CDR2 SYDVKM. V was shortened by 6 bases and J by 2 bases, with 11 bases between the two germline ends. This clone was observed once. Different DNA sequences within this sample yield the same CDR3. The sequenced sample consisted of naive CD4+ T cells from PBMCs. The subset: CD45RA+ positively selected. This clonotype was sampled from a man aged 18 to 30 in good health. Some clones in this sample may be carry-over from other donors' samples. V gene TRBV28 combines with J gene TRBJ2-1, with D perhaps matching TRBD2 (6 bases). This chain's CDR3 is CASRPRTTYNEQFF. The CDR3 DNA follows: TGTGCCAGCAGGCCCCGGACTACCTACAATGAGCAGTTCTTC. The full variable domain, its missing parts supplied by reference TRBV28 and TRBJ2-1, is DVKVTQSSRYLVKRTGEKVFLECVQDMDHENMFWYRQDPGLGLRLIYFSYDVKMKEKGDIPEGYSVSREKKERFSLILESASTNQTSMYLCASRPRTTYNEQFFGPGTRLTVL.